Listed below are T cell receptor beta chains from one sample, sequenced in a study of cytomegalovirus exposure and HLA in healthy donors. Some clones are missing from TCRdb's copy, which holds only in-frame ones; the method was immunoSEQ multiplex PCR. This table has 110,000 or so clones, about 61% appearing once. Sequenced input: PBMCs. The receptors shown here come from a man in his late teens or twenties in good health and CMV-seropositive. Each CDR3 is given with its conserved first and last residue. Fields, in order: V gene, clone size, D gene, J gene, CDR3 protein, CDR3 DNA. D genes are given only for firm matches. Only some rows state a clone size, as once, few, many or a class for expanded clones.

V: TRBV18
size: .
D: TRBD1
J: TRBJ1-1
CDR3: CASSTGVDTEAFF
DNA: TGTGCCAGCTCAACAGGGGTGGACACTGAAGCTTTCTTT

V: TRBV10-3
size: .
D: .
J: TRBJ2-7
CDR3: CAISESAGSGYEQYF
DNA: TGTGCCATCAGTGAGTCGGCAGGGTCGGGCTACGAGCAGTACTTC

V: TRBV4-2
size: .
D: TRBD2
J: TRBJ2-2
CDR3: CASSPAAGGNTGELFF
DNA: TGTGCCAGCAGCCCCGCGGCGGGAGGCAACACCGGGGAGCTGTTTTTT

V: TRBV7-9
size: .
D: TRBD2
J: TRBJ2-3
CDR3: CASSSGTSGGGDTQYF
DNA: TGTGCCAGCAGCTCGGGGACTAGCGGGGGGGGAGATACGCAGTATTTT

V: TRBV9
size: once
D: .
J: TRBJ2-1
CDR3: CASSEGGVRPDNEQFF
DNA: TGTGCCAGCAGCGAAGGGGGGGTCAGACCCGACAATGAGCAGTTCTTC

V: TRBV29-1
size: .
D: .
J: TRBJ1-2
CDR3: CSAQGGGGYTF
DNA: TGCAGCGCCCAGGGAGGGGGGGGCTACACCTTC

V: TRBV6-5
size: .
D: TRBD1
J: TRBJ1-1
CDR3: CASRTGGWHTEAFF
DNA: TGTGCCAGCAGAACAGGGGGCTGGCACACTGAAGCTTTCTTT

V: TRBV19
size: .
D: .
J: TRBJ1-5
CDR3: CASNWGRRGSNQPQHF
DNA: TGTGCCAGTAATTGGGGGCGAAGGGGAAGCAATCAGCCCCAGCATTTT

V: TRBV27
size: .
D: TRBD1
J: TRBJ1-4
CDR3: CASSFPGQGTNEKLFF
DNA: TGTGCCAGCAGTTTCCCCGGACAGGGAACTAATGAAAAACTGTTTTTT

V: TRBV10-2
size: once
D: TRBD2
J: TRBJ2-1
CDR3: CASSEVWAGGYEQFF
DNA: TGCGCCAGCAGTGAGGTTTGGGCGGGGGGATATGAGCAGTTCTTC

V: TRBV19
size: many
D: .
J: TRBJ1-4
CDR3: CASASRLAAGEKLFF
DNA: TGTGCCAGTGCCTCTCGTCTGGCAGCGGGTGAAAAACTGTTTTTT

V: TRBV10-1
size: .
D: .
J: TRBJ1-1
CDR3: CASLRPGGGSGNTEAFF
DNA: TGCGCCAGCCTCCGGCCAGGTGGGGGGTCGGGGAACACTGAAGCTTTCTTT

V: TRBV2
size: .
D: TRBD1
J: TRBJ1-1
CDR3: CASSSEGTGEDTEAFF
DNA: TGTGCCAGCAGTTCCGAAGGGACAGGGGAGGACACTGAAGCTTTCTTT

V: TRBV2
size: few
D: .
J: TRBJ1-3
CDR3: CASSEQENSGNTIYF
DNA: TGTGCCAGCAGTGAACAGGAAAACTCTGGAAACACCATATATTTT

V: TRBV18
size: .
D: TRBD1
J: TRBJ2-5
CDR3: CASSTYGQGSETQYF
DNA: TGTGCCAGCTCAACCTACGGACAGGGTAGTGAGACCCAGTACTTC

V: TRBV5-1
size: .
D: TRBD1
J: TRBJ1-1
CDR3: CASSLLPGGPEAFF
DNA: TGCGCCAGCAGCTTGCTTCCAGGGGGCCCGGAAGCTTTCTTT

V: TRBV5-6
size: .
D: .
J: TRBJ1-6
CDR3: CASSLYRVVGNSPLHF
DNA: TGTGCCAGCAGCTTGTACAGGGTGGTAGGTAATTCACCCCTCCACTTT

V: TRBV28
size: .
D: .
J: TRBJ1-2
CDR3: CASGATNYGYTF
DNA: TGTGCCAGCGGGGCTACTAACTATGGCTACACCTTC

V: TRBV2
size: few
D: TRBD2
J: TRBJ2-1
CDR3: CASSVLGGRGSSYNEQFF
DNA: TGTGCCAGCAGTGTCCTGGGTGGGCGGGGGAGCTCCTACAATGAGCAGTTCTTC

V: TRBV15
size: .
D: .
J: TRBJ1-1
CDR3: CATSGSGDLNTEAFF
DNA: TGTGCCACCAGCGGGAGCGGGGACCTGAACACTGAAGCTTTCTTT

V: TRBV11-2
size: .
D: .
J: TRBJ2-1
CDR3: CASSFTGSEQFF
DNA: TGTGCCAGCAGCTTCACGGGATCTGAGCAGTTCTTC

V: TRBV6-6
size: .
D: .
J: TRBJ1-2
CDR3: CASSIRSQFYGYTF
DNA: TGTGCCAGCAGTATCCGATCTCAGTTCTATGGCTACACCTTC

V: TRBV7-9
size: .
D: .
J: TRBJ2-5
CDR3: CASSLAGLGTQYF
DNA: TGTGCCAGCAGCTTAGCAGGACTCGGGACCCAGTACTTC

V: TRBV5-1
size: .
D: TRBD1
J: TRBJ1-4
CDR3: CASSLGGQGYNEKLFF
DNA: TGCGCCAGCAGCTTGGGGGGACAGGGTTATAATGAAAAACTGTTTTTT

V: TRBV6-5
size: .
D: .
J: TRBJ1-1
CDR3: CASTLLGGDTEAFF
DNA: TGTGCCAGCACCCTCCTGGGGGGGGACACTGAAGCTTTCTTT

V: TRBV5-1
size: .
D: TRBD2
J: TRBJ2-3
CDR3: CASSDKRIGTSGGGTQYF
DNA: TGCGCCAGCAGCGACAAACGAATAGGGACTAGCGGCGGTGGCACGCAGTATTTT

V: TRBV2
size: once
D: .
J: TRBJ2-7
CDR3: CASSEQSSYEQYF
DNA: TGTGCCAGCAGTGAACAGTCCTCCTACGAGCAGTACTTC

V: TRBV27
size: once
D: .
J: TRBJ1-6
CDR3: CASSLVLRRDNSPLHF
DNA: TGTGCCAGCAGTTTGGTTTTACGGAGAGATAATTCACCCCTCCACTTT

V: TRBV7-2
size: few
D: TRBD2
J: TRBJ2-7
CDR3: CASSPNSGGGSYEQYF
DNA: TGTGCCAGCAGCCCGAATAGCGGGGGAGGCTCCTACGAGCAGTACTTC

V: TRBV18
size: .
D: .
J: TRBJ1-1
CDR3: CASSPSQTGKTEAFF
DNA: TGTGCCAGCTCACCCTCTCAAACAGGGAAAACTGAAGCTTTCTTT

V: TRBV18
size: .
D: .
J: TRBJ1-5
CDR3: CASSPEADQPQHF
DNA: TGTGCCAGCTCACCAGAGGCGGATCAGCCCCAGCATTTT

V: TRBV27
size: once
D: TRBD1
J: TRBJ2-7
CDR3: CASSLHRDRGLSIRWRYF
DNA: TGTGCCAGCAGTTTACACCGGGACAGGGGGTTATCGATACGATGGAGGTACTTC

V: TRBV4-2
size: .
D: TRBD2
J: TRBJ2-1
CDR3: CASSQEGAGGPNEQFF
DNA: TGTGCCAGCAGCCAAGAAGGGGCGGGGGGGCCAAATGAGCAGTTCTTC

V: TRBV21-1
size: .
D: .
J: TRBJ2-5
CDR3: CASSSKRDYQETQYF
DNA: TGTGCCAGCAGCAGTAAACGGGACTACCAAGAGACCCAGTACTTC

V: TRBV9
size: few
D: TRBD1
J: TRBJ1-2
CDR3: CASSVQVTGSYGYTF
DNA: TGTGCCAGCAGCGTACAGGTGACAGGGAGCTATGGCTACACCTTC

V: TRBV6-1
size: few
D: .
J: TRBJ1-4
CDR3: CASSENRAGEKLFF
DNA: TGTGCCAGCAGTGAAAACAGGGCTGGTGAAAAACTGTTTTTT

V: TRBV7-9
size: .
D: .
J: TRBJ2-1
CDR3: CASSYIVDEQFF
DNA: TGTGCCAGCAGCTATATAGTGGATGAGCAGTTCTTC

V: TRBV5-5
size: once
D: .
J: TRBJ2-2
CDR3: CASSLALNTGELFF
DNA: TGTGCCAGCAGCTTGGCCCTGAACACCGGGGAGCTGTTTTTT

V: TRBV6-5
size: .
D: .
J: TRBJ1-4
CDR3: CASSYSPGDEKLFF
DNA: TGTGCCAGCAGTTACTCACCGGGGGACGAAAAACTGTTTTTT

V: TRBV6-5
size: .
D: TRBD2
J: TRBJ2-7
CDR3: CASSSIGLAVYEQYF
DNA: TGTGCCAGCAGTTCGATTGGACTAGCGGTGTACGAGCAGTACTTC

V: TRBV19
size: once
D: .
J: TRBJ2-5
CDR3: CASSITGETQYF
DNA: TGTGCCAGTAGTATAACCGGGGAGACCCAGTACTTC

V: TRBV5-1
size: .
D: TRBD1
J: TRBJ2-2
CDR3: CASSWDRNTGELFF
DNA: TGCGCCAGCAGCTGGGACAGAAACACCGGGGAGCTGTTTTTT

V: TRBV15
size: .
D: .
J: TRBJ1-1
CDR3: CATREEGLKNTEAFF
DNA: TGTGCCACCAGGGAGGAGGGGCTAAAGAACACTGAAGCTTTCTTT

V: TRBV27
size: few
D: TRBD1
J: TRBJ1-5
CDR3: CASRSGTGPNQPQHF
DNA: TGTGCCAGCAGGTCCGGGACAGGGCCAAATCAGCCCCAGCATTTT

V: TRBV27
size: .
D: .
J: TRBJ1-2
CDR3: CASSKIRVTASTHNYGYTF
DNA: TGTGCCAGCTCCAAGATCCGAGTAACCGCTTCTACCCATAACTATGGCTACACCTTC

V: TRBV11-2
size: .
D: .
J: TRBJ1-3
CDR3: CASSLELYSGNTIYF
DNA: TGTGCCAGCAGCTTAGAGTTGTACTCTGGAAACACCATATATTTT

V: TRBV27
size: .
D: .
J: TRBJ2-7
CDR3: CASSPGTRGYEQYF
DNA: TGTGCCAGCAGTCCCGGGACACGGGGCTACGAGCAGTACTTC

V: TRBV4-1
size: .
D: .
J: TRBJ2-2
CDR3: CASSQDPRGTGELFF
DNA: TGCGCCAGCAGCCAAGATCCGCGGGGCACCGGGGAGCTGTTTTTT

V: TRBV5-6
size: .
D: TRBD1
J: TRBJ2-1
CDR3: CASSFNRGQLYNEQFF
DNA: TGTGCCAGCAGCTTCAACAGGGGGCAATTGTACAATGAGCAGTTCTTC

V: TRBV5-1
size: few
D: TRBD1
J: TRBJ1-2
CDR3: CASSATGGVGGYTF
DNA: TGCGCCAGCAGCGCGACAGGGGGCGTAGGAGGCTACACCTTC

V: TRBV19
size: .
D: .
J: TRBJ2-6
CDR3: CASADGSNPFTGANVLTF
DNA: TGTGCCAGCGCGGATGGGAGCAACCCCTTTACTGGGGCCAACGTCCTGACTTTC

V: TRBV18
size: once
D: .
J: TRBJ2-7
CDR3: CASSPAELYEQYF
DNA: TGTGCCAGCTCTCCGGCGGAACTTTACGAGCAGTACTTC

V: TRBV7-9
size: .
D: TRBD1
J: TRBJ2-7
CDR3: CASSLALGQIYEQYF
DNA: TGTGCCAGCAGCTTAGCCCTGGGACAGATCTACGAGCAGTACTTC

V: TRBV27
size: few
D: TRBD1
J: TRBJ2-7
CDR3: CASSRTGGFYEQYF
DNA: TGTGCCAGCAGTCGTACAGGGGGCTTTTACGAGCAGTACTTC

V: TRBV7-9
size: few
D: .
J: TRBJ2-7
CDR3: CASSLGSWGFYEQYF
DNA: TGTGCCAGCAGCTTAGGCAGCTGGGGCTTCTACGAGCAGTACTTC

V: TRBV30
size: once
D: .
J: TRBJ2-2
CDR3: CALTIQNTGELFF
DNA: TGTGCCTTGACTATTCAGAACACCGGGGAGCTGTTTTTT

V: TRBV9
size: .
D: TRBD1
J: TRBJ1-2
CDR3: CASTHPDRRVGGYTF
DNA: TGTGCCAGCACCCACCCGGACAGGAGAGTCGGAGGCTACACCTTC

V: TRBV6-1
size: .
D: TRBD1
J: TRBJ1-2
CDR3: CASRDRALSNYGYPF
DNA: TGTGCCAGCAGAGACAGGGCCCTTTCTAACTATGGCTACCCCTTC

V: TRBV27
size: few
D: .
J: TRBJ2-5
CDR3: CASTPRSGQETQYF
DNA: TGTGCCAGCACCCCGCGGAGCGGCCAAGAGACCCAGTACTTC